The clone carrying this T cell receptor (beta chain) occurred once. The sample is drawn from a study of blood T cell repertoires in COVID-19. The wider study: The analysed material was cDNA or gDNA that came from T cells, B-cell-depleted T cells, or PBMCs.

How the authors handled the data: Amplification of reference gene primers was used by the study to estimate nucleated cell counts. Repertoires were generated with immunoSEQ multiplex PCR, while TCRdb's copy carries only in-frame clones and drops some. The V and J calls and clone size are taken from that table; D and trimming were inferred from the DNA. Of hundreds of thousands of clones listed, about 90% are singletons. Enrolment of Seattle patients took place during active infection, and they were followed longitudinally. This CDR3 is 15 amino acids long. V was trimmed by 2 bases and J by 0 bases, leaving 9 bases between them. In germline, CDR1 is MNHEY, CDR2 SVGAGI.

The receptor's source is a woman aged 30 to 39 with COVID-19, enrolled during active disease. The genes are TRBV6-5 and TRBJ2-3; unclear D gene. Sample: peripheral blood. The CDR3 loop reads CASSYPGESTDTQYF. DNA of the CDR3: TGTGCCAGCAGTTACCCAGGTGAAAGCACAGATACGCAGTATTTT.